This passage covers 25 T cell receptor beta chains from one sample sequenced in a study of T cell responses to AZD1222 COVID-19 vaccine. Clones were sequenced by immunoSEQ multiplex PCR, and TCRdb holds only the in-frame ones, with some missing. The sample consists of roughly 120,000 clones, about 89% of them appearing once. The specimen was peripheral blood, collected 28 days after the second AZD1222 dose. Every receptor here comes from an adult who received the AZD1222 COVID-19 vaccine.

The chain combines TRBV29-1 with TRBJ2-3; no clear D. This CDR3 has 14 amino acids. Germline V gene lookup returns CDR1 SQVTM and CDR2 ANQGSEA. Trimming removed 4 bases from V and 2 bases from J, with 13 bases in between. The CDR3 DNA follows: TGCAGCGTTGGGGCAGGCCTTAACACAGATACGCAGTATTTT. Encoded protein: CSVGAGLNTDTQYF.

DNA for the CDR3: TGTGCCAGCAGCTTTTATCGACAGTCAGGGGAGACCCAGTACTTC. This encodes CASSFYRQSGETQYF. The J gene is TRBJ2-5, the V gene TRBV7-2, with D possibly matching TRBD1 (5 bases). CDR1 and CDR2 from the germline V gene are SGHTA and FQGNSA. This CDR3 is 15 amino acids long. The V end was cut by 3 bases, the J end by 5 bases, with 16 bases between.

The chain carries TRBV7-3 and TRBJ1-2, with D hard to call. V was trimmed by 4 bases and J by 7 bases, leaving 13 bases between them. Germline assignment: CDR1 SGHTA and CDR2 FQGTGA. This CDR3 comprises 13 residues. CDR3 region: CASSSLPSFGYTF. CDR3 DNA sequence: TGTGCCAGCAGCTCGCTCCCTTCCTTTGGCTACACCTTC.

The V and J genes are TRBV6-5 and TRBJ2-3, with 8 nucleotides matching TRBD1. V dropped 2 bases and J dropped 1; count of bases not matched to a gene: 5. The germline V gene has CDR1 MNHEY and CDR2 SVGAGI. The CDR3 is 16 amino acids. As DNA, the CDR3 is TGTGCCAGCAGTTACGGACAGGGACGAGGCACAGATACGCAGTATTTT. Protein sequence: CASSYGQGRGTDTQYF.

The chain employs TRBV19 and TRBJ2-3, with 10 bases fitting TRBD2. Germline assignment: CDR1 LNHDA and CDR2 SQIVND (reference sequence). The CDR3 is 15 residues long. V was clipped by 3 bases and J by 4 bases; unmatched bases: 4. The CDR3 coding sequence is TGTGCCAGTAGTATCAGCGGGGGGGCCGCAGATACGCAGTATTTT. Translating it yields CASSISGGAADTQYF.

This clone was recorded only once. The chain links TRBV27 to TRBJ2-7; 8 bases are a match to TRBD2. The CDR3 length is 16 residues. V trimming: 1 base; J trimming: 6 bases; junction bases outside the gene matches: 11. CDR1 MNHEY and CDR2 SMNVEV come from the germline V gene (reference sequence). CDR3 residues: CASSLLLASGLLEQYF. As DNA, the CDR3 is TGTGCCAGCAGTTTATTGCTAGCTAGCGGGTTGCTCGAGCAGTACTTC.

V usage is TRBV7-2 and J usage is TRBJ2-7; 11 nucleotides match TRBD2. Germline CDR1 SGHTA, CDR2 FQGNSA. The CDR3 is 15 amino acids. With 1 base clipped from V and 3 bases from J, the junction kept 2 bases outside the gene matches. The CDR3, as DNA: TGTGCCAGCAGCTTAGAAGGGACTAGCGGCTACGAGCAGTACTTC. Amino acids: CASSLEGTSGYEQYF.

The chain links TRBV5-6 to TRBJ1-3; D remains unclear. V was cut by 8 bases and J by 4 bases, with 13 bases left in between. Looked up from germline, CDR1 is SGHDT and CDR2 is YYEEEE. This CDR3 region has 13 residues. CDR3 bases: TGTGCCAGGGAGGCAACAAACGGAAACACCATATATTTT. It codes for CAREATNGNTIYF.

V gene TRBV2 combines with J gene TRBJ2-2, with D unresolved. Trimming took off 4 bases at V and 0 bases at J, with 9 bases between the two ends. Per germline, CDR1 SNHLY and CDR2 FYNNEI. The CDR3 extends over 15 amino acids. CDR3 nucleotide sequence: TGTGCCAGCAGTGTAACCTTGGCGAACACCGGGGAGCTGTTTTTT. Protein sequence: CASSVTLANTGELFF.

This chain uses TRBV19 with TRBJ1-5; D remains ambiguous. The germline CDR1 and CDR2 sequences are LNHDA and SQIVND (reference sequence). Trimming took off 6 bases at V and 0 bases at J, with 12 bases between the two ends. The CDR3 loop spans 15 amino acids. CDR3 loop: CASRLVGYSNQPQHF. The CDR3 nucleotides read TGTGCCAGTAGGCTGGTAGGCTATAGCAATCAGCCCCAGCATTTT.

This clone was found once. The rearrangement joins TRBV11-3 to TRBJ2-5; D gene ambiguous. Looked up from germline, CDR1 is SGHNT and CDR2 is YENEEA. The CDR3 is made up of 15 amino acids. With 0 bases removed from V and 4 bases from J, the gap between germline ends came to 12 bases. CDR3 sequence: CASSLDLGEGETQYF. In nucleotides, the CDR3 is TGTGCCAGCAGCTTAGACCTAGGAGAAGGAGAGACCCAGTACTTC. Full variable domain (missing parts from reference TRBV11-3 and TRBJ2-5): EAGVVQSPRYKIIEKKQPVAFWCNPISGHNTLYWYLQNLGQGPELLIRYENEEAVDDSQLPKDRFSAERLKGVDSTLKIQPAELGDSAVYLCASSLDLGEGETQYFGPGTRLLVL.

The genes are TRBV21-1 and TRBJ1-2. TRBV21-1 is deemed a pseudogene. The CDR3 extends over 16 amino acids. The CDR3 region has the DNA TGTGCCAGCAGCAACCCACCGCTACCCCTTGGCTATGGCTACACCTTC. Translating gives CASSNPPLPLGYGYTF.

The rearrangement uses TRBV7-8 and TRBJ2-5; D gene unclear. The CDR3 spans 17 residues. Deletions cut 0 bases from V and 4 bases from J, with 18 bases between. CDR1 and CDR2 (germline): SGHVS, FQNEAQ. The CDR3 is CASSLAGSRLITETQYF. DNA of the CDR3: TGTGCCAGCAGCTTAGCGGGTTCTAGACTCATCACAGAGACCCAGTACTTC.

The J gene is TRBJ2-7, the V gene TRBV2; 7 bases map to TRBD1. This CDR3 is built from 12 residues. Germline assignment: CDR1 SNHLY and CDR2 FYNNEI. V lost 6 bases and J lost 6; bases outside the gene matches: 5. The CDR3 coding sequence is TGTGCCAGCAGGGTAGCAGGGGGCGAGCAGTACTTC. Translation: CASRVAGGEQYF.

The CDR3 DNA reads as TGTGCCAGCAGCTTGCCAGAACTCTATGGCTACACCTTC. Protein product: CASSLPELYGYTF. The rearrangement links TRBV5-4 to TRBJ1-2; D gene ambiguous. This CDR3 is 13 amino acids long. Germline assignment: CDR1 SGHNT and CDR2 YYREEE (reference sequence). V was cut by 1 base and J by 4 bases, with 8 bases left in between.

This chain links TRBV12-2 with TRBJ2-1; whether TRBD2, the table's D call, matches the DNA was not checked. TRBV12-2 is a pseudogene segment. The CDR3 has 21 residues. The CDR3 nucleotides are TGTGCAAGTCGCTCCGCGGCCGTTGGGTCGCAAGCGGGAGGATCCTACAATGAGCAGTTCTTC. Its translation is CASRSAAVGSQAGGSYNEQFF.

The chain combines TRBV11-3 with TRBJ2-7; either TRBD1 or TRBD2 may fit D (5 bases each). The CDR3 runs to 14 residues. With 2 bases removed from V and 3 bases from J, the gap between germline ends came to 11 bases. The germline gives CDR1 SGHNT, CDR2 YENEEA. Here the CDR3 DNA reads TGTGCCAGCAGCTTATCCGGGACGAACTACGAGCAGTACTTC. Translating gives CASSLSGTNYEQYF.

In DNA, the CDR3 is TGTGCCAGCAGTCGAAACTCTGGGGCCAACGTCCTGACTTTC. Translated: CASSRNSGANVLTF. The chain has TRBV7-3 and TRBJ2-6; D not certain. The CDR3 is 14 amino acids. The V gene lost 6 bases and the J gene lost 0 bases, with 6 bases spanning the gap. The germline CDR1 and CDR2 sequences are SGHTA and FQGTGA. Drawing the rest from reference TRBV7-3 and TRBJ2-6, the complete variable domain is GAGVSQTPSNKVTEKGKYVELRCDPISGHTALYWYRQSLGQGPEFLIYFQGTGAADDSGLPNDRFFAVRPEGSVSTLKIQRTERGDSAVYLCASSRNSGANVLTFGAGSRLTVL.

This clone is a singleton in its sample. The CDR3 is CSVEDPVDAKNIQYF. The CDR3 DNA is TGCAGCGTTGAAGATCCTGTGGATGCCAAAAACATTCAGTACTTC. This chain connects TRBV29-1 to TRBJ2-4; D not resolved. V lost 0 bases and J lost 1, with 10 bases in between. The germline CDR1 and CDR2 sequences are SQVTM and ANQGSEA. The CDR3 is 15 amino acids.

This clone was seen only a few times. This rearrangement joins TRBV2 to TRBJ2-3, with 12 bases matching TRBD1. The CDR3 extends over 19 amino acids. Germline CDR1 reads SNHLY; CDR2 reads FYNNEI. With V trimmed by 6 bases and J by 4 bases, 17 bases remained unmatched. Here the CDR3 DNA reads TGTGCCAGCAGGTCCGGGACAGGGGGCATAGCGGGAGTCCCAGATACGCAGTATTTT. Protein sequence: CASRSGTGGIAGVPDTQYF. Full variable domain (outside the CDR3, taken from reference TRBV2 and TRBJ2-3): EPEVTQTPSHQVTQMGQEVILRCVPISNHLYFYWYRQILGQKVEFLVSFYNNEISEKSEIFDDQFSVERPDGSNFTLKIRSTKLEDSAMYFCASRSGTGGIAGVPDTQYFGPGTRLTVL.

The chain is built from TRBV6-5 and TRBJ2-3; D possibly corresponds to TRBD1 (5 bases). The CDR3 sequence is 14 residues long. V was cut by 4 bases and J by 4 bases, with 12 bases left in between. Looked up from germline, CDR1 is MNHEY and CDR2 is SVGAGI. The CDR3 region is CASSWGRSADTQYF. As DNA, the CDR3 is TGTGCCAGCAGTTGGGGCCGGTCCGCAGATACGCAGTATTTT.

This clone was seen a single time. The rearrangement links TRBV28 to TRBJ2-5, with 7 positions matching TRBD1. The CDR3 loop spans 16 amino acids. J lost 2 bases, V lost 7 bases, and 13 bases had no gene match. Germline assignment: CDR1 MDHEN and CDR2 SYDVKM. The CDR3 DNA is TGTGCCAGCACCCCAAGGGGGACACAGGGGCAAGAGACCCAGTACTTC. This gives the protein CASTPRGTQGQETQYF.

CDR3 bases: TGTGCCAGCAGCCCAGCACTAGCGGGGAGCACAGATACGCAGTATTTT. This gives the protein CASSPALAGSTDTQYF. V is TRBV7-6 and J is TRBJ2-3; TRBD2 matches 10 bases. Germline CDR1 SGHVS, CDR2 FNYEAQ. The CDR3 totals 16 residues. The J segment lost 0 bases and the V segment lost 5 bases, leaving 5 bases of the junction unmatched.

This chain joins TRBV7-2 and TRBJ2-7; tentatively, D is TRBD2 (7 bases). Germline CDR1 and CDR2: SGHTA and FQGNSA. V lost 3 bases and J lost 4, with 10 bases in between. The CDR3 sequence is 13 residues long. The DNA of the CDR3 is TGTGCCAGCAGCTTGCGGGGGCCTTACGAGCAGTACTTC. Translating gives CASSLRGPYEQYF. The full variable domain, completed using reference TRBV7-2 and TRBJ2-7, is GAGVSQSPSNKVTEKGKDVELRCDPISGHTALYWYRQSLGQGLEFLIYFQGNSAPDKSGLPSDRFSAERTGGSVSTLTIQRTQQEDSAVYLCASSLRGPYEQYFGPGTRLTVT.

J is TRBJ2-1 and V is TRBV6-4; TRBD1 matches at 10 bases. The V and J ends lost 6 bases and 1 base, in that order; junction bases with no gene match: 3. Germline V gene sequence: CDR1 MRHNA, CDR2 SNTAGT. The CDR3 sequence is 15 residues long. This chain's CDR3 is CASSADRGSYNEQFF. The DNA of the CDR3 is TGTGCCAGCAGCGCGGACAGGGGGTCCTACAATGAGCAGTTCTTC.